The present T cell receptor (beta chain) was sequenced within a study of a mutant IDH1 vaccine in newly diagnosed glioma. Findings of the study overall: Top peripheral T cell clonotype shifts appeared unrelated to pseudoprogression.

Time point in this sample: baseline, week 1 (first vaccination visit). Treatment denoted: pre-vaccination baseline after standard-of-care therapy. Assay: immunoSEQ multiplex PCR; the TCRdb copy retains only in-frame clones and omits some. The sample yields tens of thousands of clones, 70% to 90% seen once. Note on this clone: Its matching antigen is unknown.

The sequence was obtained from a man aged 18-30 years with glioma. The sequencing used PBMCs, collected from a glioma patient treated with radiotherapy, temozolomide or both.

CDR3 DNA: TGTGCCAGCTCACGGGCCAAGACGCTGGGAGCTTTCTTT. Translated: CASSRAKTLGAFF. The V call is TRBV2, the J call TRBJ1-1; D gene uncertain. In germline, CDR1 is SNHLY, CDR2 FYNNEI. The V and J ends lost 8 bases and 10 bases respectively, with 20 bases between them. The CDR3 has 13 residues.